This TCR beta chain was captured by sequencing in a study of CD8+CD57+ T cells in acquired aplastic anemia. Study background: An average of 3.2 ug of DNA was obtained from sorted CD4+ and CD8+ cells.

Details on this clonotype: Its cognate antigen is unknown. The junction shows a germline mismatch at one end, possibly a read error.

In patients chosen for sequencing, flow cytometry had shown CD8+CD57+ cell expansion. This CDR3 is 16 amino acids long. Germline V gene data show CDR1 as ENHRY and CDR2 as SYGVKD. Study results and limitations: Roughly 30 CD8+ CDR3 sequences occurred in both the patients and the controls. With respect to CD8+ Simpson's diversity, patients and controls did not differ significantly.

The template used for profiling TCR beta VDJ and CDR3 was genomic DNA. TCRdb used MiXCR to reprocess the reads, holding one entry per CDR3 protein. The sample has a few hundred thousand distinct CDR3 sequences, 45% to 65% seen once. The chain joins TRBV10-3 to TRBJ2-6, with D tentatively TRBD2 (6 bases). The clonotype was recovered from a human donor with aplastic anemia. The sample taken for sequencing was sorted CD4+, CD8+, or CD8+CD57+ T cells (not recorded which) from PBMCs. CDR3 amino acids: CASSYGWGELANVLTF. DNA of the CDR3: TGTGCCAGCAGTTACGGGTGGGGGGAATTGGCCAACGTCCTGACTTTC.